These T cell receptor beta chains were read from a single sample in a study of cytomegalovirus exposure and HLA in healthy donors. Profiling relied on immunoSEQ multiplex PCR, and the TCRdb table lists in-frame clones only, not all of them. The sample holds 180,000 or so clones, about four fifths seen once. Sequencing was carried out using PBMCs. The source is a woman under 40 in good health and CMV-seronegative. The CDR3 runs from the conserved cysteine through the conserved F or W. D genes are given only for firm matches. Clone size, where shown, is once, few, many, or a class for clones that have expanded.

clone_size	v_call	d_call	j_call	cdr3_nt	cdr3_aa
NA	TRBV6-5	TRBD1	TRBJ1-1	TGTGCCAGCAGTTACCTAATCGGGACAGACGCTTTCTTT	CASSYLIGTDAFF
once	TRBV7-6	NA	TRBJ2-5	TGTGCCAGCAGCCAAATTAGGGGTGGTTTTCTAGAGTACTTC	CASSQIRGGFLEYF
NA	TRBV29-1	TRBD2	TRBJ2-7	TGCAGCGTGCGGGATGGACTAGCGGACCCCTACGAGCAGTACTTC	CSVRDGLADPYEQYF
NA	TRBV5-1	TRBD1	TRBJ1-2	TGCGCCAGCAGTTCCGGGACAGGGGAGTCTGGCTACACCTTC	CASSSGTGESGYTF
NA	TRBV5-1	TRBD1	TRBJ2-3	TGCGCCAGCAGCTTGGTCGGGACAGGTTTTAGGGATACGCAGTATTTT	CASSLVGTGFRDTQYF
NA	TRBV21-1	NA	TRBJ1-4	TGTGCCAGCAGCTTTCACGCGGGAGAAAAACTGTTTTTT	CASSFHAGEKLFF
NA	TRBV7-3	NA	TRBJ2-6	TGTGCCAGCAGCTATGACAGGCCGCCTGGCGTCCTGACTTTC	CASSYDRPPGVLTF
NA	TRBV4-3	NA	TRBJ1-1	TGCGCCAGCAGCCAAGTAGGGTCCGGAAGTCACAAGCGGGCTTTCTTT	CASSQVGSGSHKRAFF
NA	TRBV10-2	TRBD2	TRBJ2-7	TGCGCCAGCAAACTAGCGGGGGGTTTAGGCGAGCAGTACTTC	CASKLAGGLGEQYF
few	TRBV7-9	NA	TRBJ2-5	TGTGCCAGCAGCTTTCCCCACGGGCAGGGAGGACAAGAGACCCAGTACTTC	CASSFPHGQGGQETQYF